This T cell receptor beta chain emerged from a study of blood T cell repertoires in COVID-19. About the research overall: Sites in the United States, Italy and Spain provided acute and convalescent COVID-19 samples. PBMCs, B-cell-depleted T cells, or T cells were the source of the cDNA or gDNA that made up the material.

Original handling: Amplification from reference gene primers served as the basis for estimated nucleated cell counts. Measured with immunoSEQ multiplex PCR; TCRdb has only the in-frame clones, and not every one. V and J calls plus clone size are reproduced from that table; the DNA served to infer D and trimming. The table shows around 70,000 clones, with roughly three quarters occurring only once. The clonotype comes from a man in his 70s with acute or convalescent COVID-19. Material for sequencing was peripheral blood.

CDR3 in DNA: TGTGCCAGCAGCCCTACTCTAACCGGGGAGCTGTTTTTT. It codes for CASSPTLTGELFF. This chain uses TRBV3-1 (or the pseudogene TRBV3-2) with TRBJ2-2; D uncertain. This CDR3 has 13 residues. The V end was cut by 4 bases, the J end by 5 bases, with 8 bases between. Germline CDR1 and CDR2: LGHDT and YNNKEL (reference sequence).